Listed below are T cell receptor beta chains from one sample, sequenced in a study of preoperative IRX-2 immunotherapy in early breast cancer. Repertoires were generated with immunoSEQ multiplex PCR, while TCRdb's copy carries only in-frame clones and drops some. The sample records around 40,000 clones, roughly 95% being singletons. This material consisted of tumor tissue, taken after IRX-2 immunotherapy. These receptors came from a human donor with breast cancer. The CDR3 runs from the conserved cysteine through the conserved F or W. The order of the fields is clone size, J gene, V gene, D gene, CDR3 DNA, CDR3 protein. The D gene is left open where the match is weak. Size is stated for part of the rows, as once, few or many counts, or as a class when the clone is expanded.

>NA|TRBJ1-5|TRBV7-3|TRBD1
TGTGCCAGCAGCTTGGGGACAGGGATGGAGCCCCAGCATTTT
CASSLGTGMEPQHF
>NA|TRBJ2-5|TRBV2|TRBD2
TGTGCCAGCAGGTTTAGCGGGGGGGCCGGAGAGACCCAGTACTTC
CASRFSGGAGETQYF
>NA|TRBJ2-2|TRBV7-8|NA
TGTGCCAGCAGTCGGGGGGCCACCGGGGAGCTGTTTTTT
CASSRGATGELFF
>few|TRBJ1-6|TRBV27|NA
TGTGCCAGCAGATCCTATAATTCACCCCTCCACTTT
CASRSYNSPLHF
>NA|TRBJ1-2|TRBV9|TRBD1
TGTGCCAGCAGCACCGGGACAGAAAACTATGGCTACACCTTC
CASSTGTENYGYTF
>NA|TRBJ1-1|TRBV28|NA
TGTGCCAGCAGTTTTGGGGGTCATCTAATTGGAGCTTTCTTT
CASSFGGHLIGAFF
>NA|TRBJ2-7|TRBV29-1|NA
TGCAGCGTGGGTTACAGGGCCCTAAATTGGAGGGAGCAGTACTTC
CSVGYRALNWREQYF
>NA|TRBJ1-2|TRBV6-6|TRBD1
TGTGCCAGCAGCGACAGGGGGTTTAACTATGGCTACACCTTC
CASSDRGFNYGYTF
>once|TRBJ2-7|TRBV7-9|NA
TGTGCCAGCAGCTTATCATACGAGCAGTACTTC
CASSLSYEQYF
>medium-sized|TRBJ2-2|TRBV28|NA
TGTGCCAGCGCCGTCGGGCGGGACCCCACCGGGGAGCTGTTTTTT
CASAVGRDPTGELFF
>NA|TRBJ2-7|TRBV29-1|NA
TGCAGCGCCCGCTTGGCCGCCTACGAGCAGTACTTC
CSARLAAYEQYF
>NA|TRBJ2-3|TRBV4-3|NA
TGCGCCAGCAGCCAAGATCGAAGGTGGGGCACAGATACGCAGTATTTT
CASSQDRRWGTDTQYF
>NA|TRBJ2-6|TRBV27|NA
TGTGCCAGCAGTCTTTGGACAACTGGGGCCAACGTCCTGACTTTC
CASSLWTTGANVLTF
>NA|TRBJ2-3|TRBV28|TRBD2
TGTGCCAGCAGTTTACTGGCGGGAGGGCCCACAGATACGCAGTATTTT
CASSLLAGGPTDTQYF
>NA|TRBJ2-7|TRBV28|NA
TGTGCCAGTAAAGCTAGCGAGTCCTACGAGCAGTACTTC
CASKASESYEQYF
>NA|TRBJ2-7|TRBV28|TRBD1
TGTGCCAGCAGCTTCGGGGACAGCTCCTACGAGCAGTACTTC
CASSFGDSSYEQYF
>NA|TRBJ1-5|TRBV4-2|NA
TGTGCCAGCAGCCAAGTGCGGAATCAGCCCCAGCATTTT
CASSQVRNQPQHF
>NA|TRBJ2-2|TRBV6-5|NA
TGTGCCAGCAGTCGTCCAGGGGCCGGGGAGCTGTTTTTT
CASSRPGAGELFF
>NA|TRBJ1-5|TRBV28|TRBD1
TGTGCCAGCAGGGACCGGGACAGGGGCGATCAGCCCCAGCATTTT
CASRDRDRGDQPQHF
>NA|TRBJ2-3|TRBV7-2|TRBD1
TGTGCCAGCAGCCAGGGACAGAGACGCACAGATACGCAGTATTTT
CASSQGQRRTDTQYF
>once|TRBJ2-3|TRBV7-3|TRBD2
TGTGCCAGCAGCTTAGTCGGGGGGGGGACAGATACGCAGTATTTT
CASSLVGGGTDTQYF
>NA|TRBJ2-7|TRBV5-5|NA
TGTGCCAGCAGCCCCCCTCCGGGACACACCTACGAGCAGTACTTC
CASSPPPGHTYEQYF
>NA|TRBJ1-5|TRBV28|NA
TGTGCCAGCGGGGCGTTCGAGCCCCAGCATTTT
CASGAFEPQHF
>NA|TRBJ1-6|TRBV5-6|NA
TGTGCCAGCAGCTTGGGGAGGGGAGACCTTTCACCCCTCCACTTT
CASSLGRGDLSPLHF
>once|TRBJ2-1|TRBV11-3|TRBD2
TGTGCCAGCAGCTTAGACCGGACTAGCGGGAACAATGAGCAGTTCTTC
CASSLDRTSGNNEQFF
>NA|TRBJ2-1|TRBV9|TRBD1
TGTGCCAGCAGCGCCGGGACAGTTAACTACAATGAGCAGTTCTTC
CASSAGTVNYNEQFF
>NA|TRBJ1-3|TRBV7-3|NA
TGTGCCAGCGGAATGGGGGGAAACACCATATATTTT
CASGMGGNTIYF
>once|TRBJ1-2|TRBV4-3|NA
TGCGCCAGCAGCCAAGATACGAGGGTGCTCCTAAGTGGCTACACCTTC
CASSQDTRVLLSGYTF
>few|TRBJ2-2|TRBV19|NA
TGTGCCAGTAGTTTCACCGGGGAGCTGTTTTTT
CASSFTGELFF
>once|TRBJ2-1|TRBV5-1|TRBD2
TGCGCCAGCAGCTTAGGCGGGAGTACCCACAATGAGCAGTTCTTC
CASSLGGSTHNEQFF
>NA|TRBJ1-3|TRBV4-3|TRBD1
TGCGCCAGCAGCCAATTCGACAGGGGGACTGGAAACACCATATATTTT
CASSQFDRGTGNTIYF
>NA|TRBJ2-3|TRBV7-3|TRBD1
TGTGCCAGCAGCCTACAGGGGAGCACAGATACGCAGTATTTT
CASSLQGSTDTQYF
>NA|TRBJ1-5|TRBV5-5|TRBD1
TGTGCCAGCAGCTTTTTGGACAGGGGGAGCCAGGCCCAGCATTTT
CASSFLDRGSQAQHF
>NA|TRBJ2-7|TRBV11-2|NA
TGTGCCAGCAGCTTAGGCAGCCCAGGGTACCACGAGCAGTACTTC
CASSLGSPGYHEQYF
>NA|TRBJ2-7|TRBV18|NA
TGTGCCAGCTCACCAGACCCCGGGACCAAGGGGATTTTC
CASSPDPGTKGIF
>NA|TRBJ1-1|TRBV18|NA
TGTGCCAGCTCGCCCCTCGCGACTGGGAGTGAAGCTTTCTTT
CASSPLATGSEAFF
>NA|TRBJ2-3|TRBV7-3|NA
TGTGCCAGCAGCTTACAGCATAGCACAGGTACGCAGTATTTT
CASSLQHSTGTQYF
>NA|TRBJ2-5|TRBV7-2|NA
TGTGCCAGCAGCTTGCAAGAGACCCAGTACTTC
CASSLQETQYF